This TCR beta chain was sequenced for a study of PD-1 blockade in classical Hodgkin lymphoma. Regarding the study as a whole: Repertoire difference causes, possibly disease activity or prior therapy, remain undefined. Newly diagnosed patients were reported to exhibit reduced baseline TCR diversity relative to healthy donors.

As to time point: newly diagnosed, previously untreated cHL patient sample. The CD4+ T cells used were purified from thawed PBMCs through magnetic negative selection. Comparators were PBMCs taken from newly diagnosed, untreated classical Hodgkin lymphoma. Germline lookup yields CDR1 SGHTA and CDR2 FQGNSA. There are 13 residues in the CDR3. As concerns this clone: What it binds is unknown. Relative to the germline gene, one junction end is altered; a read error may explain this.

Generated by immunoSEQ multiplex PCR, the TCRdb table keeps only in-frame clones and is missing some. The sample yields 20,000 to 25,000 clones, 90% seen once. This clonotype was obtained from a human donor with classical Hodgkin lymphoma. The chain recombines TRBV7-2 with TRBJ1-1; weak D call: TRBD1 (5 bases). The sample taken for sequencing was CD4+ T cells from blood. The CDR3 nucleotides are TGTGCCAGCAGCCCCAGGGTGAAAACTGAAGCTTTCTTT. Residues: CASSPRVKTEAFF.